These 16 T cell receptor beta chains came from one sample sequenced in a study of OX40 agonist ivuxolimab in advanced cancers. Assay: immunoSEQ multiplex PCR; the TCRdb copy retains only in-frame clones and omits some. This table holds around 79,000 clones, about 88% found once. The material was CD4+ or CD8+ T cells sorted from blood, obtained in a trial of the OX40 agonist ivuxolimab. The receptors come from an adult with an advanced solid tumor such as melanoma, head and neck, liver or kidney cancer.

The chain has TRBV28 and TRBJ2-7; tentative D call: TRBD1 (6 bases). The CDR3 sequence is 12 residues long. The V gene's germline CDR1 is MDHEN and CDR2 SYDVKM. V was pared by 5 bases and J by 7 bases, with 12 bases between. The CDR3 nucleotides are TGTGCCAGCAGTCAGGGGCCGGGGGAGCAGTACTTC. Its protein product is CASSQGPGEQYF.

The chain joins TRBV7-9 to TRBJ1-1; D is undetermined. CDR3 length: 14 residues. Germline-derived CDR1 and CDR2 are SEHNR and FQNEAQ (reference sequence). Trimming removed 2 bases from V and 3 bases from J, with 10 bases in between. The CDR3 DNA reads TGTGCCAGCAGCTTAACTGGTAGCGACACTGAAGCTTTCTTT. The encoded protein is CASSLTGSDTEAFF.

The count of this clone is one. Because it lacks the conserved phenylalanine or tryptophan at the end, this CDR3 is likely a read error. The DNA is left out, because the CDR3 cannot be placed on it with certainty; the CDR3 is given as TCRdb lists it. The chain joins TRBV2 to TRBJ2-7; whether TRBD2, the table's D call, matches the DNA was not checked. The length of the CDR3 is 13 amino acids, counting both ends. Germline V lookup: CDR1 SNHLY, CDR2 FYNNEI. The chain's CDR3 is CASSEAGTSGFFL.

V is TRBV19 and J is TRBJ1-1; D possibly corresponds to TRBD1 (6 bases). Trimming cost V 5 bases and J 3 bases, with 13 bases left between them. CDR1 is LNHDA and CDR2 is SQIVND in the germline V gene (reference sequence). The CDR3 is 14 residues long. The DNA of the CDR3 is TGTGCCAGTAGTTCGAACAGGGCGGACACTGAAGCTTTCTTT. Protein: CASSSNRADTEAFF.

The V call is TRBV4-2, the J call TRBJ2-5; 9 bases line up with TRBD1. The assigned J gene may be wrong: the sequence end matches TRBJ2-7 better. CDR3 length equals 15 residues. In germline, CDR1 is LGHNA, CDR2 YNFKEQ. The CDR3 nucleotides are TGTGCCAGCAGCCAGGGCGGACAGGGGATCTACGAGCAGTACTTC. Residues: CASSQGGQGIYEQYF.

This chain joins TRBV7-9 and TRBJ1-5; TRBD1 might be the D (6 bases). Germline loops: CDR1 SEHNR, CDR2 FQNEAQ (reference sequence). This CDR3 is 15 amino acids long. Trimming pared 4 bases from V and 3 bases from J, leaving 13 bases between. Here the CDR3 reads CASSSGQPNNQPQHF. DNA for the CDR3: TGTGCCAGCAGCTCCGGACAGCCCAACAATCAGCCCCAGCATTTT.

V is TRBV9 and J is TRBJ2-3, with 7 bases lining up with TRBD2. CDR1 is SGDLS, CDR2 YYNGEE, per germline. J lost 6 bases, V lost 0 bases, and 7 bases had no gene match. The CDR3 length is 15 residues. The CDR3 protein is CASSVGEGSGDTQYF. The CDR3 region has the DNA TGTGCCAGCAGCGTAGGGGAGGGAAGTGGTGATACGCAGTATTTT.

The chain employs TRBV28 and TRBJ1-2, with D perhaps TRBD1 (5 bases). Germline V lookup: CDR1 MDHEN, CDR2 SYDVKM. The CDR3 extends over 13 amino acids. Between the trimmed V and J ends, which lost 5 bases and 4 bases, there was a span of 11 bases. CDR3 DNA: TGTGCCAGCAGTCCCGGGACGGGCTATGGCTACACCTTC. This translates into CASSPGTGYGYTF.

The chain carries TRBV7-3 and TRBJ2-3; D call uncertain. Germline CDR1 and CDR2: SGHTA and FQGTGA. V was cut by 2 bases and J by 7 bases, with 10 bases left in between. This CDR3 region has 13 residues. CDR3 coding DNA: TGTGCCAGCAGCTTAGATAGGGTAAATACGCAGTATTTT. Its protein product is CASSLDRVNTQYF.

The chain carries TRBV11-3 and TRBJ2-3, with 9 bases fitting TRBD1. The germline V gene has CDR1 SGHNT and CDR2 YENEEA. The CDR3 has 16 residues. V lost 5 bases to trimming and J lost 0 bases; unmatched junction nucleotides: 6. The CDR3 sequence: CASSLGQGPSTDTQYF. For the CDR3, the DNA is TGTGCCAGCAGCCTAGGACAGGGGCCTAGCACAGATACGCAGTATTTT.

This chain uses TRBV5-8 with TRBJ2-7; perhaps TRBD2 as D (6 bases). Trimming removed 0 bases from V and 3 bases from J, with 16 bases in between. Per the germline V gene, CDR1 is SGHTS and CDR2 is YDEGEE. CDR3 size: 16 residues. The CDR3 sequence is CASSLADGGPFYEQYF. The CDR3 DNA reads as TGTGCCAGCAGCTTGGCCGACGGAGGGCCCTTCTACGAGCAGTACTTC.

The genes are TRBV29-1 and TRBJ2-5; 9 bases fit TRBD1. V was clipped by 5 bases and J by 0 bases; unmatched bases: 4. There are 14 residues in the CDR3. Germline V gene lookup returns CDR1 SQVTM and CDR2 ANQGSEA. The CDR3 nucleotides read TGCAGCGTTAGGACAGGGGCGAACCAAGAGACCCAGTACTTC. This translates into CSVRTGANQETQYF.

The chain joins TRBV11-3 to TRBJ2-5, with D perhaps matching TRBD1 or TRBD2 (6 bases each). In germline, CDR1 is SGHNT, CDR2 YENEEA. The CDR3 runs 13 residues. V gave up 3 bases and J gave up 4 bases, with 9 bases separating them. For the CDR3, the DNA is TGTGCCAGCAGCTTGAAGGGGGGAGAGACCCAGTACTTC. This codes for CASSLKGGETQYF.

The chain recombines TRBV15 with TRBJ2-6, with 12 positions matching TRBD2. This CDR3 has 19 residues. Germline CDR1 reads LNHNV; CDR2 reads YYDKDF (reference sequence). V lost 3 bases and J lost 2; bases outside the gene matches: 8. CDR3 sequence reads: CATSRYKLAGGTGANVLTF. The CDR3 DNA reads TGTGCCACCAGCAGGTACAAACTAGCGGGAGGCACTGGGGCCAACGTCCTGACTTTC.

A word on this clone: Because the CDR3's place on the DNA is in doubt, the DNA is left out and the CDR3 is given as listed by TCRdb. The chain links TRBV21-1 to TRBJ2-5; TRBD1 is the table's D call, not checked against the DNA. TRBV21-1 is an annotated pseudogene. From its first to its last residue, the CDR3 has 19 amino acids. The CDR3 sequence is CASSPSWGQGAGEEETQYF.

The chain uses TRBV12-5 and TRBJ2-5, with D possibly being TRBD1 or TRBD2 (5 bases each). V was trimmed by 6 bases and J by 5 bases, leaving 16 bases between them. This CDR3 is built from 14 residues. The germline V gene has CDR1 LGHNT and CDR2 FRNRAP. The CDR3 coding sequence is TGTGCTAGTGGCCCAGGCCGGGGCCGGGAGACCCAGTACTTC. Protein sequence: CASGPGRGRETQYF.